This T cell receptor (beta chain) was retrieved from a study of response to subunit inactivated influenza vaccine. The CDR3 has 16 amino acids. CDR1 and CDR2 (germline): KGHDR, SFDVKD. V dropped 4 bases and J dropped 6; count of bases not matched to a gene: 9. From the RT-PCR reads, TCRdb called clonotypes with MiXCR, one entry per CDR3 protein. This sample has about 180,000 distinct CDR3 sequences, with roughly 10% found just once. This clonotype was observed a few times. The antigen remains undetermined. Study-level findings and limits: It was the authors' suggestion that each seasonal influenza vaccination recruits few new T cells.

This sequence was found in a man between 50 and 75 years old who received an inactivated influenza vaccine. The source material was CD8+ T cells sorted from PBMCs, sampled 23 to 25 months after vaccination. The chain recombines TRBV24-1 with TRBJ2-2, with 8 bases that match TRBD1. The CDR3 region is CATSERQGSRPGELFF. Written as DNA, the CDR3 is TGTGCCACCAGTGAGCGACAGGGGTCTCGTCCCGGGGAGCTGTTTTTT.